The 17 T cell receptor beta chains given below trace back to one sample, sequenced in a study of T cell repertoires in cytomegalovirus infection. Their cognate antigens are unknown. Via MiXCR, TCRdb re-called the reads, giving one row per CDR3 protein. The sample carries fewer than 200,000 distinct CDR3 sequences, roughly a fifth recorded once. Specimen: CD8+ T cells from cultured PBMCs, collected from culture after CMV antigen stimulation. Every receptor here comes from a human donor in good health (CMV status not recorded). Some clones in this sample may be carry-over from other donors' samples.

The rearrangement joins TRBV28 to TRBJ2-7; TRBD1 matches 7 bases. CDR1 MDHEN and CDR2 SYDVKM come from the germline V gene. The CDR3 has 16 residues. Germline trimming cut 4 bases from V and 1 base from J; bases unmatched to any gene: 10. CDR3 residues: CASSSPRDSISYEQYF. The CDR3 DNA sequence: TGTGCCAGCAGTTCCCCCCGGGACAGCATATCCTACGAGCAGTACTTC. Full variable domain (rest looked up from reference TRBV28 and TRBJ2-7): DVKVTQSSRYLVKRTGEKVFLECVQDMDHENMFWYRQDPGLGLRLIYFSYDVKMKEKGDIPEGYSVSREKKERFSLILESASTNQTSMYLCASSSPRDSISYEQYFGPGTRLTVT.

V usage is TRBV5-4 and J usage is TRBJ2-3; the match to TRBD2 covers 12 bases. The trim removed 0 bases at V and 4 bases at J, leaving 0 bases unmatched. The CDR3 runs 15 residues. CDR1 is SGHNT, CDR2 YYREEE, per germline (reference sequence). The DNA of the CDR3 is TGTGCCAGCAGCTTGGGACTAGCGGGAGCAGATACGCAGTATTTT. Protein: CASSLGLAGADTQYF.

This clonotype was seen a handful of times. The J gene is TRBJ2-1, the V gene TRBV27, with a weak D call TRBD1 (6 bases). The V end lost 8 bases, the J end lost 5 bases, and 22 bases lay between the germline ends. Germline CDR1 MNHEY, CDR2 SMNVEV (reference sequence). This CDR3 has 16 amino acids. The CDR3 DNA follows: TGTGCCAGCGAACCCTCGGGCCAGGGGTGGAACAATGAGCAGTTCTTC. This sequence encodes CASEPSGQGWNNEQFF.

CDR3 in DNA: TGTGCCAGCAGAGTTCGTAGGGGCTCCTACGAGCAGTACTTC. As protein: CASRVRRGSYEQYF. V is TRBV2 and J is TRBJ2-7, with a possible D match to TRBD1 (5 bases). Germline assignment: CDR1 SNHLY and CDR2 FYNNEI. The CDR3 runs to 14 residues. V was trimmed by 6 bases and J by 0 bases, leaving 12 bases between them. Looking up the rest from reference TRBV2 and TRBJ2-7 gives the full variable domain: EPEVTQTPSHQVTQMGQEVILRCVPISNHLYFYWYRQILGQKVEFLVSFYNNEISEKSEIFDDQFSVERPDGSNFTLKIRSTKLEDSAMYFCASRVRRGSYEQYFGPGTRLTVT.

The V and J genes are TRBV7-2 and TRBJ1-1; tentative D call: TRBD1 (5 bases). This CDR3 is built from 15 residues. V gave up 1 base and J gave up 1 base, with 10 bases separating them. Looked up from germline, CDR1 is SGHTA and CDR2 is FQGNSA. CDR3 protein: CASSLGVTGNTEAFF. In DNA, the CDR3 is TGTGCCAGCAGCTTAGGGGTAACAGGGAACACTGAAGCTTTCTTT.

This clonotype was seen a handful of times. The V call is TRBV7-2, the J call TRBJ2-7; a possible D gene is TRBD1 (5 bases). CDR1 is SGHTA, CDR2 FQGNSA, per germline. There are 12 residues in the CDR3. V lost 5 bases to trimming and J lost 2 bases, with 7 bases between them. This chain's CDR3 is CASSPDTYEQYF. CDR3 nucleotides: TGTGCCAGCAGCCCGGACACCTACGAGCAGTACTTC.

This clonotype occurred a few times. The chain couples TRBV19 to TRBJ2-1; 8 positions agree with TRBD1. V was pared by 2 bases and J by 9 bases, with 9 bases of the junction left unmatched. Germline V gene data show CDR1 as LNHDA and CDR2 as SQIVND (reference sequence). CDR3 length: 15 residues. The DNA of the CDR3 is TGTGCCAGTAGTATACAAGGACAGGGTCATGGTGAGCAGTTCTTC. This sequence encodes CASSIQGQGHGEQFF.

The chain carries TRBV24-1 and TRBJ2-2, with D unresolved. Germline-derived CDR1 and CDR2 are KGHDR and SFDVKD. V gave up 0 bases and J gave up 7 bases, with 2 bases separating them. The CDR3 sequence is 12 residues long. The CDR3 coding sequence is TGTGCCACCAGTGATTTGGGCGGGGAGCTGTTTTTT. Its protein is CATSDLGGELFF.

The sample holds a few counts of this clonotype. This chain uses TRBV2 with TRBJ2-1; no clear D. Trimming left V 2 bases short and J 9 bases short, with 8 bases between. The CDR3 loop spans 12 amino acids. Germline V gives CDR1 SNHLY, CDR2 FYNNEI. The CDR3 nucleotides are TGTGCCAGCAGTGAACGCTCAGTTGAGCAGTTCTTC. It is translated as CASSERSVEQFF.

The V and J genes are TRBV7-8 and TRBJ2-7; D is unresolved. The length of the CDR3 is 13 residues. The V end was cut by 9 bases, the J end by 2 bases, with 14 bases between. CDR1 and CDR2 (germline): SGHVS, FQNEAQ. The CDR3 loop is CASGLSSTYEQYF. The DNA for the CDR3 is TGTGCCAGTGGGCTTTCGTCCACCTACGAGCAGTACTTC.

In nucleotides, the CDR3 is TGTGCCAGTAGTATCGACGACAGGGGCTACACCTTC. Translating it yields CASSIDDRGYTF. V is TRBV19 and J is TRBJ1-2, with D possibly TRBD1 on 6 matching bases. Looked up from germline, CDR1 is LNHDA and CDR2 is SQIVND (reference sequence). V was clipped by 3 bases and J by 8 bases, with 10 bases between them. This CDR3 has 12 residues.

The genes are TRBV7-2 and TRBJ1-1, with D possibly matching TRBD1 (5 bases). Germline CDR1 and CDR2: SGHTA and FQGNSA. The CDR3 is 15 residues long. V was pared by 5 bases and J by 2 bases, with 15 bases between. Here the CDR3 reads CASSPLGGGNTEAFF. Here the CDR3 DNA reads TGTGCCAGCAGCCCCCTCGGGGGTGGAAACACTGAAGCTTTCTTT.

This chain uses TRBV7-6 with TRBJ1-1; a possible D gene is TRBD1 (6 bases). Per germline, CDR1 SGHVS and CDR2 FNYEAQ. The CDR3 runs 14 residues. V lost 5 bases and J lost 1, with 11 bases in between. CDR3 sequence: CASSRTVQNTEAFF. The CDR3 DNA is TGTGCCAGCAGCCGGACAGTCCAGAACACTGAAGCTTTCTTT.

A few counts support this clonotype. V is TRBV7-8 and J is TRBJ2-7, with D uncertain. The length of the CDR3 is 13 residues. Germline loops: CDR1 SGHVS, CDR2 FQNEAQ. V dropped 3 bases and J dropped 4 bases, with 10 bases sitting between them. The CDR3 loop reads CASSLVTGYEQYF. CDR3 sequence (DNA): TGTGCCAGCAGCTTGGTGACTGGGTACGAGCAGTACTTC.

This clonotype came up a few times. The CDR3 is CASSADQGGYYGYTF. The CDR3, as DNA: TGTGCCAGCAGTGCGGACCAAGGGGGTTACTATGGCTACACCTTC. The chain carries TRBV27 and TRBJ1-2, with TRBD1 as a possible D gene (6 bases). The CDR3 has 15 amino acids. Germline V gives CDR1 MNHEY, CDR2 SMNVEV (reference sequence). V was trimmed by 5 bases and J by 3 bases, leaving 16 bases between them.

This rearrangement joins TRBV27 to TRBJ2-7; 8 positions agree with TRBD2. Per germline, CDR1 MNHEY and CDR2 SMNVEV (reference sequence). V gave up 6 bases and J gave up 3 bases; unmatched junction bases: 10. The CDR3 length is 15 residues. CDR3 region: CASSPIGGGGYEQYF. The CDR3 coding sequence is TGTGCCAGCAGCCCTATCGGGGGGGGCGGCTACGAGCAGTACTTC.

V gene TRBV27 combines with J gene TRBJ1-6; D unresolved. Per the germline V gene, CDR1 is MNHEY and CDR2 is SMNVEV (reference sequence). The CDR3 covers 13 residues. The V end lost 7 bases, the J end lost 6 bases, and 10 bases lay between the germline ends. This chain's CDR3 is CASKGEINSPLHF. CDR3 coding DNA: TGTGCCAGCAAGGGAGAGATTAATTCACCCCTCCACTTT.